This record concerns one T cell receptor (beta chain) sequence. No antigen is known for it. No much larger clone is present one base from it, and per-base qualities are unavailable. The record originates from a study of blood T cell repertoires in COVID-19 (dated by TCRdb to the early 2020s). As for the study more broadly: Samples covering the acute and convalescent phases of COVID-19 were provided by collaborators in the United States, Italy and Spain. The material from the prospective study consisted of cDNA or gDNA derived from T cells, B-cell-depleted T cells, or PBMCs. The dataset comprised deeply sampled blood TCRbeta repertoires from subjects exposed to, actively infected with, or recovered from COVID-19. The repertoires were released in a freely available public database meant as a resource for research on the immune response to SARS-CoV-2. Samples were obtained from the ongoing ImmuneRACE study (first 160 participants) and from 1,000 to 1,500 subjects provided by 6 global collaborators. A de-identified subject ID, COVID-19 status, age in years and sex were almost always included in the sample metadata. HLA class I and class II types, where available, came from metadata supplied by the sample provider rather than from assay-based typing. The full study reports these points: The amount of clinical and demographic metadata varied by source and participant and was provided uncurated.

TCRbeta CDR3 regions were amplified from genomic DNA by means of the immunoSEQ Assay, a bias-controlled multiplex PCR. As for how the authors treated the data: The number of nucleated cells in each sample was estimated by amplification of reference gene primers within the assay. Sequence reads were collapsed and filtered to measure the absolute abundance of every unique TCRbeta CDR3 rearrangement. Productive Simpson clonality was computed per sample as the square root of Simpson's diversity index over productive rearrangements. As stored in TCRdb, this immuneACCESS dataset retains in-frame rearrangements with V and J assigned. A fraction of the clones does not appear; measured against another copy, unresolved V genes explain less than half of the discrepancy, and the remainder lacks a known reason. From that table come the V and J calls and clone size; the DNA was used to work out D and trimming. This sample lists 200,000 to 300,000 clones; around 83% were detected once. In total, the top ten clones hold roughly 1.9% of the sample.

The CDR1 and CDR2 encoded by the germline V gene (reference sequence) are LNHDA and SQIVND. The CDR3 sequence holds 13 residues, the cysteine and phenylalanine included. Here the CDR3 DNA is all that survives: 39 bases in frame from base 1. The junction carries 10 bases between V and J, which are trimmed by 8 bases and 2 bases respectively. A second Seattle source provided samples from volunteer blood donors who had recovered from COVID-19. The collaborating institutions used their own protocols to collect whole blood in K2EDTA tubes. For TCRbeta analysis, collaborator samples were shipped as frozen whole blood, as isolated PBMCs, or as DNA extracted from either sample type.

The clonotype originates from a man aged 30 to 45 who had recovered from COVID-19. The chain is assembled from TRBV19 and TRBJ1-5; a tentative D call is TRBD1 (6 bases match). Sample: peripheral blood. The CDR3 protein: CASQQGGNQPQHF. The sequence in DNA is TGTGCCAGTCAACAGGGCGGCAATCAGCCCCAGCATTTT.